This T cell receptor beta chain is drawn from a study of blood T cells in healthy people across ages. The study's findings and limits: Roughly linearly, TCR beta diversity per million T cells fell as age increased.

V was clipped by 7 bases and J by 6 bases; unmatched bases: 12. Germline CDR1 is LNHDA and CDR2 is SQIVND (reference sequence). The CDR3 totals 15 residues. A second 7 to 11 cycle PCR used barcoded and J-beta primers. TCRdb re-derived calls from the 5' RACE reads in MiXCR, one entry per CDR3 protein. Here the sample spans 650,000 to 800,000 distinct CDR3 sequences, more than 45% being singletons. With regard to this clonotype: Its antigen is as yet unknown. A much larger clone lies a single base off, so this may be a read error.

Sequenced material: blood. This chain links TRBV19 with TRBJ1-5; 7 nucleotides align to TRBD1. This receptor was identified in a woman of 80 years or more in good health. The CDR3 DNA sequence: TGTGCCAGTACCATCTCCGACAGGGCAGGTCAGCCCCAGCATTTT. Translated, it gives CASTISDRAGQPQHF.